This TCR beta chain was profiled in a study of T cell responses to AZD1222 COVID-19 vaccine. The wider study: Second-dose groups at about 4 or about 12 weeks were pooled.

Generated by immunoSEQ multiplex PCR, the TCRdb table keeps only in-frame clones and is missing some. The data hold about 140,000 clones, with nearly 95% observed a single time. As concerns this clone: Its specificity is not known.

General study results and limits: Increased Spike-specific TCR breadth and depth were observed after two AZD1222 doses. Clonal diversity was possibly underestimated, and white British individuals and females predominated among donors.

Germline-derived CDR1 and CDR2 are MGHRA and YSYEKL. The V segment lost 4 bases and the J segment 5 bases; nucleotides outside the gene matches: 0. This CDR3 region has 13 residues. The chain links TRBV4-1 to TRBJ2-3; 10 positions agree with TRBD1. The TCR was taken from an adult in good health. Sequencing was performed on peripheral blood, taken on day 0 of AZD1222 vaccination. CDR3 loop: CASSRTGGDTQYF. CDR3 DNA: TGCGCCAGCAGCCGGACAGGGGGAGATACGCAGTATTTT.